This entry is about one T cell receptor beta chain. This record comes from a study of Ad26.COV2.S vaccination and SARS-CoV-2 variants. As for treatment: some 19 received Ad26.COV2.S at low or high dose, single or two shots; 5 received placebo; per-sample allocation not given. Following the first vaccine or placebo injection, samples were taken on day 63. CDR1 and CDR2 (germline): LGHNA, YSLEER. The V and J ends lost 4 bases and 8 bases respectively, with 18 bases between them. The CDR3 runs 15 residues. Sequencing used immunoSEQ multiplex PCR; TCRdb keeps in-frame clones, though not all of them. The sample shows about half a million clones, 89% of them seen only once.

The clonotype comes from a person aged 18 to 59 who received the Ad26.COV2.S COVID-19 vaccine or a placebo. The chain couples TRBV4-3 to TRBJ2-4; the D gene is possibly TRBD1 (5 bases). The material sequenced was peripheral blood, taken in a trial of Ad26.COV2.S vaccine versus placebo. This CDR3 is CASSRSGNGFDIQYF. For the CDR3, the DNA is TGCGCCAGCAGCCGGTCAGGGAACGGGTTTGACATTCAGTACTTC.